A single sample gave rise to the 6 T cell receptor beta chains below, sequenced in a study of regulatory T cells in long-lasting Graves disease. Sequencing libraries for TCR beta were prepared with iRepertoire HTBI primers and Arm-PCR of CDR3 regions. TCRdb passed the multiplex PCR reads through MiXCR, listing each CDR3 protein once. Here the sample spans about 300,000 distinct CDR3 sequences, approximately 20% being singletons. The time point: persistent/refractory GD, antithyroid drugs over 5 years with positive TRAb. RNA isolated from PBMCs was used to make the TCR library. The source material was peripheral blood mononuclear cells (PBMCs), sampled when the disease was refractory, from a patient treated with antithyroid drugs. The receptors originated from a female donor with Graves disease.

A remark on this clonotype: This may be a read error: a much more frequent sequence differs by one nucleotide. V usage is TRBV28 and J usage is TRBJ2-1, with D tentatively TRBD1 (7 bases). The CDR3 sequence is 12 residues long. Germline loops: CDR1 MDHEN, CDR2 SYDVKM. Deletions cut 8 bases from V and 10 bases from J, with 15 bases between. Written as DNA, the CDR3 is TGTGCCAGCGGAGGGGGCAGGTACGAGCAGTTCTTC. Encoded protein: CASGGGRYEQFF. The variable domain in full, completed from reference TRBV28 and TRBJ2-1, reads DVKVTQSSRYLVKRTGEKVFLECVQDMDHENMFWYRQDPGLGLRLIYFSYDVKMKEKGDIPEGYSVSREKKERFSLILESASTNQTSMYLCASGGGRYEQFFGPGTRLTVL.

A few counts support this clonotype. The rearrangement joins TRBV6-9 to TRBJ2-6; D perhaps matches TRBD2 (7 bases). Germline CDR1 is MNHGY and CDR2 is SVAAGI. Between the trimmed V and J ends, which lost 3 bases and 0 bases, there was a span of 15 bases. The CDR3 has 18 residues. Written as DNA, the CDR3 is TGTGCCAGCAGTTACCTGGGGGGGCTAAGCTCTGGGGCCAACGTCCTGACTTTC. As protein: CASSYLGGLSSGANVLTF.

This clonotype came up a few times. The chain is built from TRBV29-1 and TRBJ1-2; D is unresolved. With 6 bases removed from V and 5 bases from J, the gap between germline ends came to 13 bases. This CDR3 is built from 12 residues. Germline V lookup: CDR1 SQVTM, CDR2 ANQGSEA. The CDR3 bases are TGCAGCGTGTTACAGAATTCTTATGGCTACACCTTC. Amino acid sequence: CSVLQNSYGYTF.

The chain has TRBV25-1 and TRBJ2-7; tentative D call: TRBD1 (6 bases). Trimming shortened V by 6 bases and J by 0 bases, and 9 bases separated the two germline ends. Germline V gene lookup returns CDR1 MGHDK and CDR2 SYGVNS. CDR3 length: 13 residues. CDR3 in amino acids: CASRGQTSYEQYF. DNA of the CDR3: TGTGCCAGCAGAGGACAGACCTCCTACGAGCAGTACTTC.

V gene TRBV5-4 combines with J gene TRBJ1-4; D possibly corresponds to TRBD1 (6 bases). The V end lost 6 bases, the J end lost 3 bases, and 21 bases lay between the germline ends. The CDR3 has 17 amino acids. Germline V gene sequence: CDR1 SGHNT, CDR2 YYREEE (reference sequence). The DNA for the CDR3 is TGTGCCAGCATCAAAACAGGGCGGCGTGGGGCTAATGAAAAACTGTTTTTT. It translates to CASIKTGRRGANEKLFF. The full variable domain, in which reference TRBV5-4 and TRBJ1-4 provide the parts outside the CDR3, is ETGVTQSPTHLIKTRGQQVTLRCSSQSGHNTVSWYQQALGQGPQFIFQYYREEENGRGNFPPRFSGLQFPNYSSELNVNALELDDSALYLCASIKTGRRGANEKLFFGSGTQLSVL.

The DNA of the CDR3 is TGTGCCAGCAGTCCCGGACTAGCGGGACTCAGCCAAGAGACCCAGTACTTC. Amino acid sequence: CASSPGLAGLSQETQYF. The gene calls are TRBV6-1 and TRBJ2-5; 12 nucleotides align to TRBD2. CDR1 is MNHNS, CDR2 SASEGT, per germline. J was trimmed by 1 base and V by 5 bases; bases with no gene match: 8. The CDR3 has 17 amino acids.